The 25 T cell receptor beta chains below were found in one sample sequenced in a study of Graves' ophthalmopathy and Graves' hyperthyroidism. As the template, RNA transcripts were used to amplify TCR beta CDR3 regions. RT-PCR was first run with HTBI primers, then multiplex PCR in a second round. TCRdb reprocessed the multiplex PCR reads via MiXCR and lists one record per CDR3 protein. The data contain 400,000 or so distinct CDR3 sequences, 15% to 17% of them seen just once; the ten biggest clones take up roughly 7%. Sequenced: peripheral blood. The receptors originated from a woman aged 18-29 years with stable Graves' hyperthyroidism.

This clonotype showed up just a few times. The gene calls are TRBV7-8 and TRBJ2-5, with D possibly being TRBD1 (6 bases). The CDR3 is 13 residues long. Between the trimmed V and J ends, which lost 1 base and 10 bases, there was a span of 13 bases. Germline CDR1 is SGHVS and CDR2 is FQNEAQ. CDR3 sequence: CASSLGRGNIQYF. CDR3 DNA sequence: TGTGCCAGCAGCTTAGGCAGGGGTAATATCCAGTACTTC.

The table lists this clonotype with a few counts. The chain recombines TRBV18 with TRBJ2-7; 7 bases agree with TRBD1. The CDR3 contains 13 residues. The germline V gene has CDR1 KGHSH and CDR2 LQKENI. With V trimmed by 4 bases and J by 5 bases, 5 bases remained unmatched. CDR3 loop: CASSRGTGDEQYF. In DNA, the CDR3 is TGTGCCAGCTCACGGGGAACAGGGGACGAGCAGTACTTC. Together with reference TRBV18 and TRBJ2-7, the CDR3 gives the full variable domain: NAGVMQNPRHLVRRRGQEARLRCSPMKGHSHVYWYRQLPEEGLKFMVYLQKENIIDESGMPKERFSAEFPKEGPSILRIQQVVRGDSAAYFCASSRGTGDEQYFGPGTRLTVT.

This clonotype was recorded at least ten times. The V call is TRBV14, the J call TRBJ1-1; perhaps TRBD1 as D (6 bases). The V end lost 4 bases, the J end lost 0 bases, and 12 bases lay between the germline ends. Germline CDR1 reads SGHDN; CDR2 reads FVKESK. The CDR3 spans 15 residues. The CDR3 reads CASSLRTGMNTEAFF. DNA for the CDR3: TGTGCCAGCAGCCTTAGAACAGGGATGAACACTGAAGCTTTCTTT.

This clonotype occurred many times. The chain links TRBV28 to TRBJ1-1, with TRBD1 as a possible D gene (5 bases). Germline CDR1 reads MDHEN; CDR2 reads SYDVKM. V shed 4 bases and J shed 4 bases, with 22 bases lying between them. The CDR3 runs to 17 residues. The CDR3 here is CASSSQRGLIPGTEAFF. The CDR3 DNA sequence: TGTGCCAGCAGTTCCCAGCGGGGCCTCATCCCGGGCACTGAAGCTTTCTTT.

About this clonotype: A clone one base away is much larger, so this may be a read error. The chain links TRBV9 to TRBJ1-2; D may be TRBD1 (6 bases). Germline V gene sequence: CDR1 SGDLS, CDR2 YYNGEE. There are 12 residues in the CDR3. The CDR3 nucleotides read TGTGCCAGTCAGGGGCGGCCCTATGGCTACGCCTTC. Translated, it gives CASQGRPYGYAF.

This clonotype was picked up many times. V usage is TRBV29-1 and J usage is TRBJ1-2; TRBD1 is a possible D gene (5 bases). V was shortened by 7 bases and J by 8 bases, with 14 bases between the two germline ends. The CDR3 has 11 residues. Germline V gives CDR1 SQVTM, CDR2 ANQGSEA. In nucleotides, the CDR3 is TGCAGCGCCGTCGGGGCCGGAGGCTACACCTTC. Amino acids: CSAVGAGGYTF.

This chain links TRBV11-2 with TRBJ1-5; D may be TRBD1 (5 bases). The CDR3 is made up of 15 amino acids. Germline V gene lookup returns CDR1 SGHAT and CDR2 FQNNGV. V dropped 3 bases and J dropped 3 bases, with 12 bases sitting between them. CDR3 DNA: TGTGCCAGCAGCTTTTCTGGGGGTCTCAATCAGCCCCAGCATTTT. Its translation is CASSFSGGLNQPQHF.

This clonotype was recorded at least ten times. The rearrangement joins TRBV6-1 to TRBJ1-1; D is uncertain. The V and J ends lost 4 bases and 5 bases respectively, with 8 bases between them. Per germline, CDR1 MNHNS and CDR2 SASEGT. This CDR3 has 12 amino acids. The CDR3 DNA follows: TGTGCCAGCAGTGTAATAAGAACTGAAGCTTTCTTT. Protein sequence: CASSVIRTEAFF.

This clonotype was observed at least ten times. The rearrangement joins TRBV6-1 to TRBJ1-2, with no clear D. Germline lookup yields CDR1 MNHNS and CDR2 SASEGT. CDR3 length: 13 amino acids. Between the trimmed V and J ends, which lost 6 bases and 3 bases, there was a span of 11 bases. The CDR3 coding sequence is TGTGCCAGCAGCCGAACCCCGTACTATGGCTACACCTTC. This gives the protein CASSRTPYYGYTF.

At least ten counts were recorded for this clonotype. This chain connects TRBV6-2 or TRBV6-3 to TRBJ1-2; D remains unclear. Germline V gene sequence: CDR1 MNHEY, CDR2 SVGEGT. The CDR3 covers 13 residues. V was clipped by 5 bases and J by 3 bases, with 10 bases between them. CDR3: CASSDTRDYGYTF. CDR3 DNA sequence: TGTGCCAGCAGTGACACACGTGACTATGGCTACACCTTC.

This clonotype was found many times. The J gene is TRBJ1-1, the V gene TRBV13; D not certain. The germline gives CDR1 PRHDT, CDR2 FYEKMQ (reference sequence). CDR3 length: 17 residues. The V gene lost 3 bases and the J gene lost 1 base, with 18 bases spanning the gap. CDR3 in amino acids: CASSFPRKTGGNTEAFF. CDR3 DNA sequence: TGTGCCAGCAGCTTCCCAAGGAAAACGGGCGGGAACACTGAAGCTTTCTTT. The full variable domain, completed using reference TRBV13 and TRBJ1-1, is AAGVIQSPRHLIKEKRETATLKCYPIPRHDTVYWYQQGPGQDPQFLISFYEKMQSDKGSIPDRFSAQQFSDYHSELNMSSLELGDSALYFCASSFPRKTGGNTEAFFGQGTRLTVV.

Regarding this clonotype: Compared with germline, one end of the junction differs, possibly owing to a read error. The chain carries TRBV6-1 and TRBJ1-6; a possible D gene is TRBD1 (6 bases). This CDR3 is 16 amino acids long. CDR1 MNHNS and CDR2 SASEGT come from the germline V gene. Here the CDR3 DNA reads TGTGTCAGCAGCTCCCAGGGGAGCTCCTATAATTCACCCCTCCACTTT. Protein sequence: CVSSSQGSSYNSPLHF.

This clonotype was picked up many times. This sequence joins TRBV6-5 and TRBJ2-3, with 8 positions matching TRBD1. CDR1 MNHEY and CDR2 SVGAGI come from the germline V gene. The V and J ends lost 2 bases and 0 bases, in that order; junction bases with no gene match: 1. This CDR3 region has 15 residues. CDR3: CASSYRDRSTDTQYF. In nucleotides, the CDR3 is TGTGCCAGCAGTTACCGGGACAGGAGCACAGATACGCAGTATTTT.

As to this clonotype: Possible read error: a much larger clone is one base away. The rearrangement joins TRBV7-8 to TRBJ1-1; a possible D gene is TRBD1 (6 bases). Germline loops: CDR1 SGHVS, CDR2 FQNEAQ. The CDR3 spans 15 residues. CDR3 DNA sequence: TGTGCCAGCAGCTTAAGGACAGTCGTGAACACTGAATCTTTCTTT. Its translation: CASSLRTVVNTESFF.

There are many counts of this clonotype. The chain has TRBV5-1 and TRBJ1-5; 9 bases fit TRBD1. Germline CDR1 is SGHRS and CDR2 is YFSETQ. V shed 4 bases, J shed 6 bases, and the junction held 11 bases outside the gene matches. There are 16 residues in the CDR3. CDR3 bases: TGCGCCAGCAGCCTGACCCCTGGGACAGGGACTCAGCCCCAGCATTTT. Translation: CASSLTPGTGTQPQHF. The full variable domain, with the rest looked up from reference TRBV5-1 and TRBJ1-5, is KAGVTQTPRYLIKTRGQQVTLSCSPISGHRSVSWYQQTPGQGLQFLFEYFSETQRNKGNFPGRFSGRQFSNSRSEMNVSTLELGDSALYLCASSLTPGTGTQPQHFGDGTRLSIL.

This clonotype has at least ten counts. This chain uses TRBV9 with TRBJ1-1; D possibly corresponds to TRBD1 (5 bases). Germline V gene data show CDR1 as SGDLS and CDR2 as YYNGEE. The CDR3 has 14 amino acids. V lost 3 bases to trimming and J lost 4 bases, with 13 bases between them. DNA of the CDR3: TGTGCCAGCAGCGCGATCGGGGGGTTCACTGAAGCTTTCTTT. This translates into CASSAIGGFTEAFF.

This clonotype was picked up many times. The chain joins TRBV6-5 to TRBJ1-2; D unclear. This CDR3 region has 15 residues. V was trimmed by 0 bases and J by 5 bases, leaving 13 bases between them. Germline CDR1 MNHEY, CDR2 SVGAGI. The CDR3 sequence: CASSYSYEGGYGYTF. The CDR3 nucleotides read TGTGCCAGCAGTTACTCCTATGAGGGAGGGTATGGCTACACCTTC.

On this clonotype: Since a much larger clone is just one base distant, this may be a read error. The conserved closing phenylalanine or tryptophan is absent in this CDR3, likely reflecting a read error. J is TRBJ1-2 and V is TRBV7-9; D is unclear. V shed 5 bases and J shed 4 bases, with 11 bases lying between them. The germline CDR1 and CDR2 sequences are SEHNR and FQNEAQ (reference sequence). The CDR3 length is 13 residues. The CDR3 DNA reads as TGTGCCAGCAGCCGAGACTTGGTCTATGGCTACACCTAC. Translation: CASSRDLVYGYTY.

This clonotype occurred many times. CDR3 nucleotides: TGTGCCAGCAGTCCGACAGGGGACGGCTACACCTTC. Its protein is CASSPTGDGYTF. The rearrangement uses TRBV12-3 or TRBV12-4 and TRBJ1-2; 8 bases align to TRBD1. Unmatched junction bases numbered 4, after V lost 5 bases and J lost 8 bases. CDR3 length: 12 residues.

DNA of the CDR3: TGTGCCAGCTCACCAAACAGGAACTACGAGCAGTACTTC. Amino acids: CASSPNRNYEQYF. The V call is TRBV18, the J call TRBJ2-7; D might be TRBD1 (5 bases). This CDR3 is built from 13 residues. V dropped 2 bases and J dropped 3 bases, with 8 bases sitting between them. Germline loops: CDR1 KGHSH, CDR2 LQKENI.

The chain employs TRBV4-1 and TRBJ2-7; no clear D. V was pared by 1 base and J by 0 bases, with 13 bases between. Germline-derived CDR1 and CDR2 are MGHRA and YSYEKL. CDR3 length: 16 residues. CDR3 protein: CASSQAPLGSSYEQYF. CDR3 sequence (DNA): TGCGCCAGCAGCCAAGCCCCCCTAGGGTCCTCCTACGAGCAGTACTTC.

This clonotype has ten or more counts. V gene TRBV5-1 combines with J gene TRBJ1-1, with D possibly being TRBD1 (6 bases). V dropped 2 bases and J dropped 5 bases, with 16 bases sitting between them. The germline V gene encodes CDR1 SGHRS and CDR2 YFSETQ. This CDR3 comprises 15 residues. The CDR3 DNA is TGCGCCAGCAGCTTTGTCGGGGGCGCGGAGACTGAAGCTTTCTTT. Protein sequence: CASSFVGGAETEAFF.

This sequence joins TRBV9 and TRBJ2-5; D perhaps matches TRBD2 (6 bases). The CDR3 covers 16 residues. The V gene lost 0 bases and the J gene lost 1 base, with 13 bases spanning the gap. Per the germline V gene, CDR1 is SGDLS and CDR2 is YYNGEE. This CDR3 reads CASSVGTMNLQETQYF. The CDR3 region has the DNA TGTGCCAGCAGCGTAGGGACTATGAACCTCCAAGAGACCCAGTACTTC.

This clonotype was recorded many times. The chain carries TRBV12-3 or TRBV12-4 and TRBJ2-7; D gene unclear. The germline V and J ends were trimmed by 5 bases and 3 bases, with 8 bases remaining between them. The length of the CDR3 is 12 residues. CDR3 residues: CASSPQNYEQYF. Written as DNA, the CDR3 is TGTGCCAGCAGTCCCCAGAACTACGAGCAGTACTTC.

The table lists this clonotype with many counts. The V and J genes are TRBV20-1 and TRBJ2-5, with D perhaps TRBD2 (7 bases). In germline, CDR1 is DFQATT, CDR2 SNEGSKA (reference sequence). Deletions cut 0 bases from V and 5 bases from J, with 16 bases between. The CDR3 loop spans 15 amino acids. The CDR3 DNA follows: TGCAGTGCTAGAGATCCGAGGGGGGGAGGGGAGACCCAGTACTTC. Translation: CSARDPRGGGETQYF.